Listed below are T cell receptor beta chains from one sample, sequenced in a study of blood T cell repertoires in COVID-19. TCRdb's copy holds only in-frame clones and misses some; the assay was immunoSEQ multiplex PCR. Here the sample spans tens of thousands of clones, 65% to 85% being singletons. Material: peripheral blood. Source of these receptors: a man between 65 and 85 years old with acute or convalescent COVID-19. The CDR3 runs from the conserved cysteine through the conserved F or W. The order of the fields is D gene, J gene, clone size, V gene, CDR3 DNA, CDR3 protein. A D gene is named only where the DNA matches it firmly. Not every row has a clone size; where given, it reads once, few, many or a size class.

NA | TRBJ1-6 | once | TRBV5-1 | TGCGCCAGCAGAACTCGAAACTATAATTCACCCCTCCACTTT | CASRTRNYNSPLHF
NA | TRBJ2-3 | NA | TRBV24-1 | TGTGCCACCAGTGATTTGGGAGGTGCAGATACGCAGTATTTT | CATSDLGGADTQYF
NA | TRBJ1-6 | NA | TRBV7-2 | TGTGCCAGCAGCCCCTACAGGGACGCTAATTCACCCCTCCACTTT | CASSPYRDANSPLHF
TRBD1 | TRBJ2-2 | NA | TRBV7-2 | TGTGCCAGCAGCTTACTACAGGGGTACGGGGAGCTGTTTTTT | CASSLLQGYGELFF
TRBD1 | TRBJ2-5 | NA | TRBV6-2/TRBV6-3 | TGTGCCAGCAGTTACTCTAACCTGGGACAGAGAAAGGGGGAGACCCAGTACTTC | CASSYSNLGQRKGETQYF
TRBD1 | TRBJ1-5 | NA | TRBV6-2/TRBV6-3 | TGTGCCAGCAGTTACTCGCCAGGGGGAGGCAATCAGCCCCAGCATTTT | CASSYSPGGGNQPQHF
NA | TRBJ1-2 | NA | TRBV4-1 | TGCGCCAGCAGCCAAGAACAGACAAACTATGGCTACACCTTC | CASSQEQTNYGYTF
NA | TRBJ1-6 | NA | TRBV28 | TGTGCCAGCATTCGACAGGACCATAGTTCACCCCTCCACTTT | CASIRQDHSSPLHF
NA | TRBJ1-1 | few | TRBV10-2 | TGCGCCAGCAGCGGGGTGGGGGGGAACACTGAAGCTTTCTTT | CASSGVGGNTEAFF
TRBD1 | TRBJ1-2 | NA | TRBV10-3 | TGTGCCATCAGTGAGGACAGGGACTTTTTTGGCTACACCTTC | CAISEDRDFFGYTF
NA | TRBJ2-2 | NA | TRBV9 | TGTGCCAGCAGCGTAGTAGGGAGCGCCGGGGAGCTGTTTTTT | CASSVVGSAGELFF
TRBD1 | TRBJ2-2 | NA | TRBV10-3 | TGTGCCATCAGTGAGTACAAGACAGGGTTGGCCGGGGAGCTGTTTTTT | CAISEYKTGLAGELFF
NA | TRBJ2-7 | NA | TRBV5-6 | TGTGCCAGCAGCCTACCGGGTATCTACGAGCAGTACTTC | CASSLPGIYEQYF
NA | TRBJ2-2 | few | TRBV5-1 | TGCGCCAGCAGCTTGAGCGGCGGGGGCCCTAACACCGGGGAGCTGTTTTTT | CASSLSGGGPNTGELFF
NA | TRBJ2-7 | NA | TRBV7-2 | TGTGCCAGCAGCTTAGTTACAGGGTCCACCGAGCAGTACTTC | CASSLVTGSTEQYF
NA | TRBJ1-3 | NA | TRBV7-2 | TGTGCCAGCAGCTCAATTGGAAACACCATATATTTT | CASSSIGNTIYF
TRBD2 | TRBJ2-1 | NA | TRBV5-4 | TGTGCCAGCAGCACCGGGACTAGCGGGAGAAATGAGCAGTTCTTC | CASSTGTSGRNEQFF
NA | TRBJ1-1 | NA | TRBV24-1 | TGTGCCACCAGGGGGCCTTTGAGTGGGGAAGAAGCTTTCTTT | CATRGPLSGEEAFF
TRBD1 | TRBJ1-4 | NA | TRBV5-4 | TGTGCCAGCAGCCCTGGGGGACAGGGAGAAAAACTGTTTTTT | CASSPGGQGEKLFF
NA | TRBJ1-2 | NA | TRBV9 | TGTGCCAGCAGCGTAGGGCAGAATGGCTACACCTTC | CASSVGQNGYTF
TRBD2 | TRBJ2-2 | NA | TRBV19 | TGTGCCAGTAGTATAGCTAGCGGGAGTAGCACCGGGGAGCTGTTTTTT | CASSIASGSSTGELFF
NA | TRBJ1-6 | NA | TRBV6-1 | TGTGCCAGCAGTGTCCGGGGGGCAGACCTTTATGGTTCACCCCTCCACTTT | CASSVRGADLYGSPLHF
NA | TRBJ1-5 | NA | TRBV27 | TGTGCCAGCAGCTCAACTGGGGGCGTCAATCAGCCCCAGCATTTT | CASSSTGGVNQPQHF
NA | TRBJ1-3 | NA | TRBV6-1 | TGTGCCAGCAGTGACCAGGGTATGAACACCATATATTTT | CASSDQGMNTIYF
NA | TRBJ1-3 | NA | TRBV29-1 | TGCAGCGATACGGACAACGCTGGAAACACCATATATTTT | CSDTDNAGNTIYF
NA | TRBJ1-1 | NA | TRBV19 | TGTGCCAGTAGTATAGATTTCCGTGCCAGGGCCGAAAGTCTCTTT | CASSIDFRARAESLF
NA | TRBJ1-2 | NA | TRBV4-1 | TGCGCCAGCAGCCAAGAAGGCAGGGCAGATTACTATGGCTACACCTTC | CASSQEGRADYYGYTF
NA | TRBJ1-2 | NA | TRBV2 | TGTGCCAGCAGTGAAGCGCGGGCAGTTGGCTACACCTTC | CASSEARAVGYTF
TRBD1 | TRBJ1-4 | once | TRBV27 | TGTGCCAGCAGTTTAGCTTACAGGGGCCAGAATGAAAAACTGTTTTTT | CASSLAYRGQNEKLFF
TRBD2 | TRBJ2-3 | few | TRBV11-2 | TGTGCCAGCAGCTTAGATTCGGCGGGAGGAGGGGCAGATACGCAGTATTTT | CASSLDSAGGGADTQYF
TRBD2 | TRBJ2-5 | NA | TRBV3-1/TRBV3-2 | TGTGCCAGCAGCCAAGGGCTTAGCGGGGGGGCAGGGGAGACCCAGTACTTC | CASSQGLSGGAGETQYF
TRBD1 | TRBJ2-2 | NA | TRBV7-8 | TGTGCCAGCAGCTTTCGTCAGGGGGCCGGGGAGCTGTTTTTT | CASSFRQGAGELFF
TRBD1 | TRBJ1-2 | NA | TRBV3-1/TRBV3-2 | TGTGCCAGCAGTAGACAGGGCCCCTATGGCTACACCTTC | CASSRQGPYGYTF
NA | TRBJ1-1 | NA | TRBV5-1 | TGCGCCAGCAGCTTGCCGGACGACAGGCAAGCTTTCTTT | CASSLPDDRQAFF